This TCR beta chain was found in a study of blood T cells in healthy people across ages. Whole-study findings and limits: It was the long-lived donors that had more naive CD4+ cells and higher diversity than aged donors.

The authors ran a second PCR of roughly 6 to 12 cycles using a sample-barcoded 5' primer and a J-beta primer mix. Each of the cDNA molecules was tagged by a template-switch adaptor with 12 random nucleotides. Via MiXCR, TCRdb re-called the 5' RACE reads, giving one row per CDR3 protein. The sample shows about 1.4 million distinct CDR3 sequences, approximately 59% of them seen only once. A note on this clonotype: Its antigen is currently unknown.

The CDR3 consists of 15 residues. From germline, CDR1 is MGHRA and CDR2 YSYEKL. Trimming removed 0 bases at V and 4 bases at J, with 12 bases between. The sequence derives from a man between 18 and 35 years old in good health. V is TRBV4-1 and J is TRBJ1-2; D perhaps matches TRBD1 (5 bases). The sequencing sample was made of blood. The CDR3 reads CASSQEENRLYGYTF. CDR3 sequence (DNA): TGCGCCAGCAGCCAAGAGGAAAACAGGCTCTATGGCTACACCTTC.